This T cell receptor beta chain came from a study of radiotherapy plus CTLA-4 blockade in lung cancer. Background on the study: Across the patients, objective responses occurred in about 19%, and disease control in roughly 33%.

Study results and limitations: Early shifts in blood T cell clones, with interferon-beta, reportedly predicted response best. Blood saw expansion of tumor-derived TCR clones after radiotherapy plus ipilimumab.

This clone turned up a few times. The antigen is unknown. This CDR3 is 17 amino acids long. The J segment lost 2 bases and the V segment lost 3 bases, leaving 9 bases of the junction unmatched. CDR1 KGHSH and CDR2 LQKENI come from the germline V gene. In chemo-refractory metastatic non-small-cell lung cancer, patients got ipilimumab CTLA-4 blockade together with focal radiation. Libraries were prepared by immunoSEQ multiplex PCR; TCRdb keeps only in-frame clonotypes and omits some of them. The sample holds 45,000 or so clones; 73% are singletons and the top ten take about 3.8%. Specimen: peripheral blood, collected from a patient treated with radiotherapy plus ipilimumab. This receptor was identified in a human donor with non-small cell lung cancer who had a complete response to radiotherapy plus ipilimumab. The genes are TRBV18 and TRBJ1-5; 8 positions match TRBD1. The CDR3 reads CASSPRTGTDGNQPQHF. In nucleotides, the CDR3 is TGTGCCAGCTCACCTCGGACAGGGACGGATGGCAATCAGCCCCAGCATTTT.